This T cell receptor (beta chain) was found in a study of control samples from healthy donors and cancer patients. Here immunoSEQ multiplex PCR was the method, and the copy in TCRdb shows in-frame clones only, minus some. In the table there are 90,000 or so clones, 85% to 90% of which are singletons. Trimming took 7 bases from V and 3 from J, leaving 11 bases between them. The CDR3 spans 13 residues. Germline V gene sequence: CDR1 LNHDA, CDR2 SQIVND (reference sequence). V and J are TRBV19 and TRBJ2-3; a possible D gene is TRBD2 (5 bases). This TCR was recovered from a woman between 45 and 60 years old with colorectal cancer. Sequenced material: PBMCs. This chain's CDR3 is CASIPGGTDTQYF. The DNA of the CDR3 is TGTGCCAGTATCCCAGGCGGGACAGATACGCAGTATTTT.